This T cell receptor beta chain was sequenced for a study of sequential checkpoint blockade in melanoma. Study information: Both treatment sequences were followed by maintenance nivolumab.

There are a few counts of this clone. The identical CDR3 is also encoded by other nucleotide sequences in the sample. TCRdb keeps only in-frame clones here, not all; method: immunoSEQ multiplex PCR. The table shows 9,500 to 15,000 clones, with about 79% occurring only once. Germline CDR1 and CDR2: MNHEY and SVGAGI. V gave up 0 bases and J gave up 3 bases, with 11 bases separating them. This CDR3 has 15 amino acids. Noted treatment: randomized to nivolumab then ipilimumab (arm A) or the reverse (arm B). From thawed PBMCs, live CD3+CD8+ cells negative for CD19 and CD56 were sorted. The sequenced sample was CD8+ T cells sorted from blood (inferred from file names), obtained from a patient given nivolumab and ipilimumab in sequence. The J gene is TRBJ1-2, the V gene TRBV6-5, with no clear D. This clonotype was obtained from a human donor with melanoma. The CDR3 nucleotides read TGTGCCAGCAGTTACTCTATAGAGGGAGACTATGGCTACACCTTC. Amino acids: CASSYSIEGDYGYTF.